A selection of T cell receptor beta chains follows, all from one sample in a study of blood T cell repertoires in COVID-19. The table came from immunoSEQ multiplex PCR; TCRdb's copy has only in-frame clones and leaves some out. The sample has 150,000 or so clones, about 86% seen once. The sequencing input was peripheral blood. All receptors derive from a man aged 50 or older with active or convalescent COVID-19. The CDR3 runs from the conserved cysteine through the conserved F or W. The order of the fields is D gene, clone size, V gene, J gene, CDR3 protein, CDR3 DNA. D genes are given only for firm matches. Size tells how often a clone was seen (once, few, many) or the class of an expanded clone, and some rows leave it out.

.	.	TRBV6-5	TRBJ1-6	CASSYSGSPLHF	TGTGCCAGCAGTTACTCCGGTTCACCCCTCCACTTT
.	.	TRBV5-1	TRBJ1-4	CASSRWTAEKLFF	TGCGCCAGCAGCCGCTGGACAGCCGAAAAACTGTTTTTT
TRBD1	.	TRBV20-1	TRBJ2-6	CSASDRAGANVLTF	TGCAGTGCTAGTGACAGGGCTGGGGCCAACGTCCTGACTTTC
.	.	TRBV25-1	TRBJ2-2	CASSSRGDVRIWPGELFF	TGTGCCAGCAGTTCTAGGGGTGACGTAAGGATTTGGCCCGGGGAGCTGTTTTTT
.	.	TRBV18	TRBJ1-5	CASSEVAREVAQHF	TGTGCCAGCTCCGAGGTGGCCAGGGAGGTAGCCCAGCATTTT
.	.	TRBV21-1	TRBJ2-6	CASSKFGGEPGANVLTF	TGTGCCAGCAGCAAATTCGGCGGGGAACCTGGGGCCAACGTCCTGACTTTC
.	.	TRBV5-1	TRBJ1-2	CASKSQGTNYGYTF	TGCGCCAGCAAAAGCCAGGGTACTAACTATGGCTACACCTTC
TRBD1	.	TRBV7-8	TRBJ1-5	CASSLDRGQPQHF	TGTGCCAGCAGCTTGGACAGGGGTCAGCCCCAGCATTTT
TRBD2	.	TRBV24-1	TRBJ2-2	CASRPAGDTGELFF	TGTGCCTCACGCCCGGCGGGAGACACCGGGGAGCTGTTTTTT
TRBD1	.	TRBV10-3	TRBJ1-1	CAITRTGGNTEAFF	TGTGCCATCACCAGGACAGGGGGCAACACTGAAGCTTTCTTT
TRBD1	.	TRBV23-1	TRBJ1-4	CASSQSALDRDSTNEKLFF	TGCGCCAGCAGTCAATCGGCCCTCGACAGGGACTCAACTAATGAAAAACTGTTTTTT
TRBD1	.	TRBV9	TRBJ1-6	CASSSHPQGAGSPLHF	TGTGCCAGCAGCTCTCACCCACAGGGGGCAGGATCACCCCTCCACTTT
.	.	TRBV29-1	TRBJ2-3	CSVGGETGRGTDTQYF	TGCAGCGTTGGGGGGGAGACAGGGAGAGGCACAGATACGCAGTATTTT
TRBD1	.	TRBV9	TRBJ1-1	CASSVGTGQNTEAFF	TGTGCCAGCAGCGTAGGGACAGGGCAGAACACTGAAGCTTTCTTT
TRBD1	.	TRBV18	TRBJ1-2	CASSPRQGAPGYTF	TGTGCCAGCTCACCCCGACAGGGGGCGCCCGGCTACACCTTC
TRBD1	.	TRBV7-9	TRBJ1-2	CASSSDRVGYTF	TGTGCCAGCAGCTCCGACAGGGTTGGCTACACCTTC
TRBD1	once	TRBV5-5	TRBJ2-5	CASSSTGAVETQYF	TGTGCCAGCAGCTCCACAGGGGCGGTGGAGACCCAGTACTTC
TRBD1	.	TRBV6-1	TRBJ2-7	CASSEDTGAYEQYF	TGTGCCAGCAGTGAAGACACAGGGGCCTACGAGCAGTACTTC
TRBD2	.	TRBV19	TRBJ2-1	CASSIVRQGSLAGGNNEQFF	TGTGCCAGTAGTATAGTCAGACAGGGGTCCCTAGCGGGGGGGAACAATGAGCAGTTCTTC
TRBD1	.	TRBV4-2	TRBJ1-1	CASSQGTGETEAFF	TGTGCCAGCAGCCAGGGGACAGGGGAGACTGAAGCTTTCTTT
TRBD1	.	TRBV12-5	TRBJ1-1	CASGLGQGAHTEAFF	TGTGCTAGTGGTTTGGGACAGGGGGCGCACACTGAAGCTTTCTTT
.	.	TRBV27	TRBJ2-7	CASSSLRVAVDEQYF	TGTGCCAGCTCGAGTCTCCGGGTAGCGGTAGACGAGCAGTACTTC
.	.	TRBV12-2	TRBJ2-7	CASRLAGAAAPPGEQYF	TGTGCAAGTCGCTTAGCGGGGGCGGCAGCTCCCCCGGGCGAGCAGTACTTC
.	.	TRBV7-5	TRBJ2-5	CARSFPPTLTGGEKTQYF	TGTGCCAGAAGCTTCCCCCCAACCCTGACAGGGGGCGAAAAGACCCAGTACTTC
TRBD1	.	TRBV6-2/TRBV6-3	TRBJ2-7	CASSSPGQSYEQYF	TGTGCCAGCAGCTCACCGGGACAGTCCTACGAGCAGTACTTC
.	.	TRBV5-4	TRBJ2-1	CASSLARGGNEQFF	TGTGCCAGCAGCTTGGCTAGGGGGGGGAATGAGCAGTTCTTC
TRBD1	.	TRBV5-8	TRBJ2-3	CASSLQGVGTDTQYF	TGTGCCAGCAGCCTACAGGGGGTCGGGACAGATACGCAGTATTTT
.	once	TRBV4-3	TRBJ1-3	CASSQEGGVGNTIYF	TGCGCCAGCAGCCAAGAAGGAGGGGTTGGAAACACCATATATTTT
.	.	TRBV6-2/TRBV6-3	TRBJ2-5	CASSFPLQTPSRETQYF	TGTGCCAGCAGTTTTCCTTTGCAGACCCCATCGAGGGAGACCCAGTACTTC
TRBD1	.	TRBV28	TRBJ1-2	CASSPGQGAYGYTF	TGTGCCAGCAGCCCTGGACAGGGGGCCTATGGCTACACCTTC
TRBD2	.	TRBV6-5	TRBJ2-1	CASSSGTSGRGEQFF	TGTGCCAGCAGCTCCGGGACTAGCGGGAGGGGGGAGCAGTTCTTC
.	few	TRBV2	TRBJ1-1	CASSPGGRGFF	TGTGCCAGCAGCCCAGGCGGGAGGGGTTTCTTT
TRBD2	.	TRBV4-3	TRBJ2-1	CASSQAPPLAGYGEQFF	TGCGCCAGCAGCCAAGCTCCCCCGCTAGCGGGATATGGTGAGCAGTTCTTC
.	.	TRBV2	TRBJ1-6	CASSETPNSPLHF	TGTGCCAGCAGTGAGACACCAAATTCACCCCTCCACTTT
.	.	TRBV27	TRBJ1-5	CASSLRGNQPQHF	TGTGCCAGCAGTTTAAGGGGTAATCAGCCCCAGCATTTT
TRBD2	.	TRBV19	TRBJ2-1	CASTRRGLAGGLVDNEQFF	TGTGCCAGTACCCGCAGAGGACTAGCGGGAGGGTTAGTCGACAATGAGCAGTTCTTC
TRBD2	.	TRBV9	TRBJ2-1	CASSVDYSGRASEQFF	TGTGCCAGCAGCGTAGATTATAGCGGGAGGGCCTCTGAGCAGTTCTTC
.	.	TRBV5-1	TRBJ1-4	CASSARQVNEKLFF	TGCGCCAGCAGCGCTCGACAAGTCAATGAAAAACTGTTTTTT
.	.	TRBV19	TRBJ2-7	CASRGSAGNRNEQYF	TGTGCCAGTAGGGGGTCGGCGGGGAATCGAAACGAGCAGTACTTC
TRBD1	.	TRBV11-3	TRBJ2-1	CASSFQTGTSYNEQFF	TGTGCCAGCAGCTTCCAGACAGGGACCTCCTACAATGAGCAGTTCTTC
TRBD1	.	TRBV5-6	TRBJ1-1	CASSHRGPGTEAFF	TGTGCCAGCAGCCACAGGGGGCCGGGCACTGAAGCTTTCTTT